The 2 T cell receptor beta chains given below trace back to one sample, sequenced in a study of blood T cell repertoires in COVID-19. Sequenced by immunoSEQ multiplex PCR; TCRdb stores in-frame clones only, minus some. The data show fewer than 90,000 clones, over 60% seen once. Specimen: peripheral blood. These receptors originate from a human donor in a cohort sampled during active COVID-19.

The CDR3 DNA reads TGTGCCAGCTCACCAGACAGGGGGATGTTGACTGAAGCTTTCTTT. Amino acid sequence: CASSPDRGMLTEAFF. The V call is TRBV18, the J call TRBJ1-1; 9 bases match TRBD1. J was trimmed by 5 bases and V by 2 bases; bases with no gene match: 6. This CDR3 region has 15 residues. The germline V gene has CDR1 KGHSH and CDR2 LQKENI.

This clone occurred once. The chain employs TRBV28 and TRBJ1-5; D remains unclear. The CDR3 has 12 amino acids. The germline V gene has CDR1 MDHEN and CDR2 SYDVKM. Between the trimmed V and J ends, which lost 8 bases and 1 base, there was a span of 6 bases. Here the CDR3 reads CASRGSNQPQHF. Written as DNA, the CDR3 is TGTGCCAGCCGCGGCAGCAATCAGCCCCAGCATTTT.